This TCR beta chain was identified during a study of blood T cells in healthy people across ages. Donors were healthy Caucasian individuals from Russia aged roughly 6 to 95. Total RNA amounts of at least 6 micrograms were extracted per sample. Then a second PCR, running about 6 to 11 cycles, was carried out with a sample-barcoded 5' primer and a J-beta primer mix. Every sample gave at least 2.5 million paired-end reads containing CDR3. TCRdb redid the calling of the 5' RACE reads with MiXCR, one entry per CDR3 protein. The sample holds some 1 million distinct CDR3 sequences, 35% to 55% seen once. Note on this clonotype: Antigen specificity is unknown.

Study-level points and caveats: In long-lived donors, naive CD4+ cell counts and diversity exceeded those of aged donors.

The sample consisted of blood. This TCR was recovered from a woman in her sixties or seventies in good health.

In DNA, the CDR3 is TGCGCCAGCAGCACTACCGACAGCACAGATACGCAGTATTTT. It is translated as CASSTTDSTDTQYF. J is TRBJ2-3 and V is TRBV5-1; D is unclear. Germline CDR1 SGHRS, CDR2 YFSETQ. Deletions cut 4 bases from V and 0 bases from J, with 9 bases between. This CDR3 region has 14 residues.